Each of the 27 T cell receptor beta chains below was sequenced from the same sample in a study of cytomegalovirus exposure and HLA in healthy donors. The PCR contained 60 Vbeta and 13 Jbeta primers. TCRdb keeps only in-frame clones here, not all; method: immunoSEQ multiplex PCR. The sample holds about 89,000 clones, under 80% seen once. Sample: PBMCs. The receptors here all came from a male donor in good health and CMV-seronegative.

The gene calls are TRBV15 and TRBJ1-2; D is ambiguous. The CDR3 sequence is 14 residues long. Germline values: CDR1 LNHNV, CDR2 YYDKDF (reference sequence). V was clipped by 2 bases and J by 4 bases, with 11 bases between them. The CDR3 loop reads CATSRSQERYGYTF. CDR3 nucleotide sequence: TGTGCCACCAGCAGATCTCAGGAACGCTATGGCTACACCTTC.

This chain joins TRBV7-9 and TRBJ1-2; 8 bases map to TRBD1. J was trimmed by 5 bases and V by 2 bases; bases with no gene match: 10. This CDR3 comprises 16 residues. Per germline, CDR1 SEHNR and CDR2 FQNEAQ (reference sequence). Written as DNA, the CDR3 is TGTGCCAGCAGCTTAACCGGGCAGGGGGCCGGATATGGCTACACCTTC. It translates to CASSLTGQGAGYGYTF.

In its sample, this clone was seen once. The chain joins TRBV19 to TRBJ1-2; TRBD1 matches 9 bases. The CDR3 sequence is 12 residues long. The trim removed 6 bases at V and 7 bases at J, leaving 3 bases unmatched. Per germline, CDR1 LNHDA and CDR2 SQIVND (reference sequence). In DNA, the CDR3 is TGTGCCAGTAGCACAGGGGGCTCTGGCTACACCTTC. Protein: CASSTGGSGYTF.

CDR3 bases: TGTGCCAGCAGTGAATTGGCAGGCTATGGCTACACCTTC. Translation gives CASSELAGYGYTF. The chain has TRBV6-1 and TRBJ1-2; the D is unclear. The germline V and J ends were trimmed by 2 bases and 4 bases, with 8 bases remaining between them. The CDR3 loop spans 13 amino acids. Germline V lookup: CDR1 MNHNS, CDR2 SASEGT.

This clone was detected a few times. The chain recombines TRBV27 with TRBJ2-2, with TRBD2 matching 16 bases. Looked up from germline, CDR1 is MNHEY and CDR2 is SMNVEV (reference sequence). The CDR3 is 20 amino acids. After removal of 5 bases from V and 3 bases from J, the junction contained 12 bases not matched to a gene. CDR3 in amino acids: CASSLRRGLAGGFHTGELFF. Here the CDR3 DNA reads TGTGCCAGCAGTCTAAGGCGGGGACTAGCGGGAGGGTTTCACACCGGGGAGCTGTTTTTT.

The chain joins TRBV2 to TRBJ2-3; D might be TRBD2 (6 bases). Germline V gene lookup returns CDR1 SNHLY and CDR2 FYNNEI. V lost 6 bases and J 6 bases, leaving 16 bases between the germline ends. The CDR3 is made up of 14 amino acids. CDR3 region: CASRLAIGSDTQYF. The CDR3 DNA reads TGTGCCAGCAGACTAGCTATCGGGTCCGATACGCAGTATTTT.

The chain is built from TRBV7-9 and TRBJ2-5, with TRBD2 matching 12 bases. The CDR3 spans 17 residues. Unmatched junction bases numbered 9, after V lost 5 bases and J lost 2 bases. Germline V gene lookup returns CDR1 SEHNR and CDR2 FQNEAQ (reference sequence). CDR3 residues: CASSLGTSGFFQETQYF. CDR3 nucleotide sequence: TGTGCCAGCAGCCTCGGGACTAGCGGGTTTTTTCAAGAGACCCAGTACTTC.

This clone has a single count. V is TRBV6-5 and J is TRBJ2-2; TRBD2 agrees at 11 bases. Germline V gives CDR1 MNHEY, CDR2 SVGAGI. J lost 3 bases, V lost 6 bases, and 3 bases had no gene match. This CDR3 spans 15 amino acids. The CDR3 coding sequence is TGTGCCAGCAGGAAACTAGCGGGAGACACCGGGGAGCTGTTTTTT. It translates to CASRKLAGDTGELFF.

This clone was recorded a few times. The chain uses TRBV4-1 and TRBJ2-2, with D perhaps matching TRBD2 (6 bases). The V and J ends lost 0 bases and 1 base respectively, with 9 bases between them. The germline V gene has CDR1 MGHRA and CDR2 YSYEKL. The CDR3 consists of 16 residues. CDR3 protein: CASSQDAGRNTGELFF. CDR3 bases: TGCGCCAGCAGCCAAGACGCGGGACGGAACACCGGGGAGCTGTTTTTT.

The V and J genes are TRBV7-9 and TRBJ1-5; 8 positions match TRBD1. The germline gives CDR1 SEHNR, CDR2 FQNEAQ (reference sequence). The V and J ends lost 1 base and 2 bases, in that order; junction bases with no gene match: 7. The CDR3 covers 17 residues. This CDR3 is CASSLGGDRKGNQPQHF. The CDR3 DNA reads TGTGCCAGCAGCTTAGGAGGGGACAGGAAGGGCAATCAGCCCCAGCATTTT.

The chain is built from TRBV27 and TRBJ2-3; 10 bases fit TRBD2. Germline V CDR1 and CDR2: MNHEY, SMNVEV (reference sequence). V shed 7 bases, J shed 2 bases, and the junction held 6 bases outside the gene matches. The CDR3 covers 15 residues. The CDR3 DNA follows: TGTGCCAGCAAACGGACTAGCGGAAACACAGATACGCAGTATTTT. This translates into CASKRTSGNTDTQYF.

The chain is built from TRBV6-4 and TRBJ2-6, with 11 positions matching TRBD1. Germline CDR1 MRHNA, CDR2 SNTAGT. J gave up 0 bases and V 8 bases, and 0 bases lay outside the gene matches. CDR3 length: 15 amino acids. CDR3 region: CASGTGGSGANVLTF. For the CDR3, the DNA is TGTGCCAGCGGGACAGGGGGCTCTGGGGCCAACGTCCTGACTTTC.

The gene calls are TRBV7-8 and TRBJ1-5; TRBD1 agrees at 10 bases. With V trimmed by 5 bases and J by 2 bases, 3 bases remained unmatched. There are 15 residues in the CDR3. Germline CDR1 and CDR2: SGHVS and FQNEAQ. CDR3 protein: CASSAGTGGNQPQHF. The DNA of the CDR3 is TGTGCCAGCAGCGCCGGGACAGGGGGCAATCAGCCCCAGCATTTT.

The genes are TRBV5-1 and TRBJ2-7; D not certain. Trimming took off 0 bases at V and 0 bases at J, with 7 bases between the two ends. Germline V lookup: CDR1 SGHRS, CDR2 YFSETQ. The CDR3 length is 14 residues. This CDR3 is CASSLELGSYEQYF. DNA of the CDR3: TGCGCCAGCAGCTTGGAACTTGGCTCCTACGAGCAGTACTTC.

This clone was seen only a few times. V is TRBV6-1 and J is TRBJ2-7; D might be TRBD2 (5 bases). Germline V gene sequence: CDR1 MNHNS, CDR2 SASEGT. The ends were cut back, 6 bases at V and 3 bases at J, with 9 bases in the middle. This CDR3 has 12 residues. CDR3: CASSHRDYEQYF. Written as DNA, the CDR3 is TGTGCCAGCAGCCATCGGGACTACGAGCAGTACTTC.

The rearrangement links TRBV7-6 to TRBJ2-7; D perhaps matches TRBD2 (5 bases). Deletions cut 5 bases from V and 1 base from J, with 12 bases between. This CDR3 has 14 residues. The germline CDR1 and CDR2 sequences are SGHVS and FNYEAQ. CDR3 protein: CASSPGLDSYEQYF. The CDR3 bases are TGTGCCAGCAGCCCCGGACTGGATTCCTACGAGCAGTACTTC.

This chain joins TRBV5-1 and TRBJ2-6, with a weak D call TRBD1 (6 bases). Trimming took 6 bases from V and 0 from J, leaving 10 bases between them. The germline V gene encodes CDR1 SGHRS and CDR2 YFSETQ. The CDR3 has 15 amino acids. CDR3 sequence (DNA): TGCGCCAGCATCCAGGGGTACTCTGGGGCCAACGTCCTGACTTTC. Encoded protein: CASIQGYSGANVLTF.

This clone was found once. The chain has TRBV7-9 and TRBJ1-5; D perhaps matches TRBD1 (6 bases). Trimming took off 1 base at V and 0 bases at J, with 10 bases between the two ends. Germline V gene sequence: CDR1 SEHNR, CDR2 FQNEAQ (reference sequence). The CDR3 has 16 residues. Here the CDR3 DNA reads TGTGCCAGCAGCTTAGGCCAGGGGCATAGCAATCAGCCCCAGCATTTT. It specifies CASSLGQGHSNQPQHF. Using reference TRBV7-9 and TRBJ1-5 for the parts outside the CDR3, the full variable domain is DTGVSQNPRHKITKRGQNVTFRCDPISEHNRLYWYRQTLGQGPEFLTYFQNEAQLEKSRLLSDRFSAERPKGSFSTLEIQRTEQGDSAMYLCASSLGQGHSNQPQHFGDGTRLSIL.

The V and J genes are TRBV19 and TRBJ2-7; D remains unclear. V lost 5 bases and J 2 bases, leaving 10 bases between the germline ends. The CDR3 contains 13 residues. The germline CDR1 and CDR2 sequences are LNHDA and SQIVND (reference sequence). CDR3 coding DNA: TGTGCCAGTAGTTTCTCGCCTACCTACGAGCAGTACTTC. Its translation is CASSFSPTYEQYF.

This clone came up once. The V call is TRBV2, the J call TRBJ2-3, with D uncertain. The germline V and J ends were trimmed by 7 bases and 0 bases, with 11 bases remaining between them. Germline values: CDR1 SNHLY, CDR2 FYNNEI. This CDR3 comprises 14 residues. As DNA, the CDR3 is TGTGCCAGCACCAGATTTCAGAGCACAGATACGCAGTATTTT. This gives the protein CASTRFQSTDTQYF.

This chain connects TRBV4-3 to TRBJ2-5; D is possibly TRBD1 (6 bases). The CDR3 is 14 amino acids. V gave up 8 bases and J gave up 13 bases, with 26 bases separating them. Germline V gene sequence: CDR1 LGHNA, CDR2 YSLEER. CDR3 nucleotide sequence: TGCGCCAGCGCTGTCCGGGACATTACGCCGTCGGGGTACTTC. This translates into CASAVRDITPSGYF.

The rearrangement links TRBV28 to TRBJ1-2, with D maybe TRBD1 (5 bases). V lost 5 bases, J lost 1 base, and 29 bases lay in between. This CDR3 spans 20 amino acids. Germline V gene data show CDR1 as MDHEN and CDR2 as SYDVKM. CDR3 DNA sequence: TGTGCCAGCAGTCAGTTACGCCTGACAAGGGGAGGTGGACATAACTATGGCTACACCTTC. Translation: CASSQLRLTRGGGHNYGYTF.

This chain uses TRBV6-1 with TRBJ2-7, with 9 bases aligning to TRBD2. V trimming: 10 bases; J trimming: 5 bases; junction bases outside the gene matches: 9. This CDR3 has 13 residues. The germline gives CDR1 MNHNS, CDR2 SASEGT. As DNA, the CDR3 is TGTGCCACCGGGACTAGCTCCTTTCACGAGCAGTACTTC. It yields the protein CATGTSSFHEQYF.

The V and J genes are TRBV5-1 and TRBJ1-6; TRBD1 agrees at 9 bases. Germline loops: CDR1 SGHRS, CDR2 YFSETQ. The CDR3 totals 15 residues. The J segment lost 5 bases and the V segment lost 3 bases, leaving 3 bases of the junction unmatched. The CDR3 reads CASSYYRGHNSPLHF. The CDR3 nucleotides read TGCGCCAGCAGCTACTACAGGGGGCATAATTCACCCCTCCACTTT.

The chain employs TRBV5-6 and TRBJ1-2, with D possibly being TRBD1 (6 bases). This CDR3 is 16 amino acids long. CDR1 SGHDT and CDR2 YYEEEE come from the germline V gene. V was cut by 3 bases and J by 2 bases, with 17 bases left in between. CDR3 DNA: TGTGCCAGCAGCTCGGTCAACCAGGGGTTAAACTATGGCTACACCTTC. The encoded protein is CASSSVNQGLNYGYTF.

In its sample, this clone was seen a few times. The CDR3 loop is CASSYGQGAGWRYTF. DNA of the CDR3: TGTGCCAGCAGTTACGGACAGGGGGCCGGGTGGCGCTACACCTTC. The rearrangement uses TRBV6-5 and TRBJ1-2; 11 positions match TRBD1. Per the germline V gene, CDR1 is MNHEY and CDR2 is SVGAGI. The V and J ends lost 2 bases and 9 bases, in that order; junction bases with no gene match: 8. CDR3 length equals 15 residues.

The genes are TRBV5-1 and TRBJ1-4; D is unclear. Germline CDR1 is SGHRS and CDR2 is YFSETQ. V was cut by 4 bases and J by 5 bases, with 15 bases left in between. The CDR3 runs to 15 residues. CDR3 sequence reads: CASSARGVTNEKLFF. The CDR3 nucleotides are TGCGCCAGCAGCGCCCGGGGAGTCACGAATGAAAAACTGTTTTTT.